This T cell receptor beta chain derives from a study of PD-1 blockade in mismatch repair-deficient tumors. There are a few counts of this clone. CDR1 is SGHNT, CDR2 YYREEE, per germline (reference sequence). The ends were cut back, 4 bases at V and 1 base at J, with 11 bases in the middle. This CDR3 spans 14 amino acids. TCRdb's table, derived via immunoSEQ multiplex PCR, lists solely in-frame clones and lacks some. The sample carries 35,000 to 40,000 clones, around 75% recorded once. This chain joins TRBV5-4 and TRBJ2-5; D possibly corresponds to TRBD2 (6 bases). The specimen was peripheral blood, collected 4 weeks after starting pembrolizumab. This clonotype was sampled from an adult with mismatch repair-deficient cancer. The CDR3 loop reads CASSRGGTQETQYF. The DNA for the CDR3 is TGTGCCAGCAGCAGGGGCGGGACCCAAGAGACCCAGTACTTC.